This TCR beta chain came from a study of shared clonotypes between healthy human individuals. Study results and caveats: The study drew on few donors, limiting represented genetic and exposure-history diversity.

A word on this clone: Its matching antigen is unknown.

The study enrolled healthy HIV-negative adults without recent acute infections or vaccinations as donors. Per germline, CDR1 MNHNY and CDR2 SVGAGI (reference sequence). CDR3 length equals 12 residues. Here immunoSEQ multiplex PCR was the method, and the copy in TCRdb shows in-frame clones only, minus some. This table has around 990,000 clones, 77% appearing once. The sequenced sample was memory CD4+ T cells from PBMCs. Subset reported: CD45RA-negative fraction. The clonotype was recovered from a man aged 18-30 years in good health. Some clones in this sample may be carry-over from other donors' samples. The chain joins TRBV6-6 to TRBJ2-5; D remains ambiguous. The J call may be wrong; the DNA end is better matched by TRBJ2-7. The CDR3 region is CASSSPPYEQYF. CDR3 nucleotide sequence: TGTGCCAGCAGTTCCCCCCCCTACGAGCAGTACTTC.